One and the same sample provided the 32 T cell receptor beta chains below, sequenced in a study of cytomegalovirus exposure and HLA in healthy donors. PCR primers comprised 60 Vbeta and 13 Jbeta primers. Clones were read by immunoSEQ multiplex PCR, and TCRdb kept only the in-frame ones, dropping some. The sample has some 150,000 clones, roughly 75% seen once. Sequenced sample: PBMCs. All receptors derive from a man aged 35-49 years in good health and CMV-seronegative.

The chain has TRBV6-5 and TRBJ2-5; maybe TRBD2 (6 bases). The end of the DNA aligns better with TRBJ2-7, so the J call may be wrong. Germline V gene lookup returns CDR1 MNHEY and CDR2 SVGAGI. This CDR3 comprises 14 residues. The DNA of the CDR3 is TGTGCCAGCAGTTACGCGGGACCCCCCTACGAGCAGTACTTC. The encoded protein is CASSYAGPPYEQYF.

The rearrangement links TRBV7-3 to TRBJ1-1; no firm D call. V was cut by 0 bases and J by 3 bases, with 5 bases left in between. Germline assignment: CDR1 SGHTA and CDR2 FQGTGA. The CDR3 is 13 residues long. The DNA of the CDR3 is TGTGCCAGCAGCTTAACTTCGGACACTGAAGCTTTCTTT. It is translated as CASSLTSDTEAFF.

The V and J genes are TRBV11-2 and TRBJ1-1; no clear D. The ends were cut back, 8 bases at V and 2 bases at J, with 6 bases in the middle. The CDR3 has 11 amino acids. In germline, CDR1 is SGHAT, CDR2 FQNNGV. CDR3 loop: CASGRNTEAFF. CDR3 bases: TGTGCCAGCGGGAGAAACACTGAAGCTTTCTTT.

This chain links TRBV2 with TRBJ2-5; 10 bases align to TRBD1. CDR3 length equals 15 residues. V was clipped by 4 bases and J by 4 bases; unmatched bases: 6. Germline V gives CDR1 SNHLY, CDR2 FYNNEI. For the CDR3, the DNA is TGTGCCAGCAGTGGGGGACAGGGGATGGGAGAGACCCAGTACTTC. It codes for CASSGGQGMGETQYF. Full variable domain (rest looked up from reference TRBV2 and TRBJ2-5): EPEVTQTPSHQVTQMGQEVILRCVPISNHLYFYWYRQILGQKVEFLVSFYNNEISEKSEIFDDQFSVERPDGSNFTLKIRSTKLEDSAMYFCASSGGQGMGETQYFGPGTRLLVL.

The chain combines TRBV7-8 with TRBJ2-7, with D maybe TRBD2 (5 bases). The CDR3 contains 12 residues. Trimming took 7 bases from V and 7 from J, leaving 14 bases between them. Germline V gives CDR1 SGHVS, CDR2 FQNEAQ. The CDR3: CASNLLPGEQYF. For the CDR3, the DNA is TGTGCCAGCAACCTACTTCCGGGGGAGCAGTACTTC.

This chain connects TRBV6-5 to TRBJ1-2; D not certain. The CDR3 is 13 residues long. The V gene lost 8 bases and the J gene lost 4 bases, with 14 bases spanning the gap. Germline CDR1 reads MNHEY; CDR2 reads SVGAGI. CDR3 sequence: CASASKLPYGYTF. The CDR3 DNA follows: TGTGCCAGCGCTAGTAAACTCCCCTATGGCTACACCTTC.

The chain has TRBV2 and TRBJ1-5; D is uncertain. The CDR3 is made up of 13 amino acids. CDR1 and CDR2 from the germline V gene are SNHLY and FYNNEI. Trimming cost V 5 bases and J 5 bases, with 10 bases left between them. The CDR3, as DNA: TGTGCCAGCAGTTCTTACGAGGATCAGCCCCAGCATTTT. Translation gives CASSSYEDQPQHF.

This clone turned up a few times. The V call is TRBV28, the J call TRBJ1-1; a weak D match, TRBD1 (6 bases). From germline, CDR1 is MDHEN and CDR2 SYDVKM. Trimming left V 5 bases short and J 0 bases short, with 13 bases between. The CDR3 is made up of 15 amino acids. CDR3 sequence: CASSRQVNMNTEAFF. The DNA for the CDR3 is TGTGCCAGCAGTCGACAGGTTAACATGAACACTGAAGCTTTCTTT.

The gene calls are TRBV12-5 and TRBJ2-1; D remains ambiguous. Germline assignment: CDR1 LGHNT and CDR2 FRNRAP. This CDR3 has 14 amino acids. V lost 1 base, J lost 7 bases, and 11 bases lay in between. CDR3 loop: CASGLDPTPNEQFF. The DNA for the CDR3 is TGTGCTAGTGGTTTGGACCCCACTCCGAATGAGCAGTTCTTC.

The chain combines TRBV7-3 with TRBJ1-5; a weak D match, TRBD1 (6 bases). Germline V gives CDR1 SGHTA, CDR2 FQGTGA. The CDR3 has 19 residues. V lost 4 bases and J 0 bases, leaving 22 bases between the germline ends. The DNA for the CDR3 is TGTGCCAGCAGCTACCCGGACAGAAAGATAACGTTTAGCAATCAGCCCCAGCATTTT. It specifies CASSYPDRKITFSNQPQHF.

The J gene is TRBJ1-2, the V gene TRBV5-4; 8 positions match TRBD1. J gave up 6 bases and V 4 bases, and 8 bases lay outside the gene matches. Germline assignment: CDR1 SGHNT and CDR2 YYREEE (reference sequence). The CDR3 is 14 residues long. CDR3 DNA sequence: TGTGCCAGCAGCCCGGGGGGCAGGGGGCATGGCTACACCTTC. This translates into CASSPGGRGHGYTF. Full variable domain (rest looked up from reference TRBV5-4 and TRBJ1-2): ETGVTQSPTHLIKTRGQQVTLRCSSQSGHNTVSWYQQALGQGPQFIFQYYREEENGRGNFPPRFSGLQFPNYSSELNVNALELDDSALYLCASSPGGRGHGYTFGSGTRLTVV.

The V gene is TRBV27, the J gene TRBJ2-7; D is possibly TRBD2 (5 bases). V lost 10 bases to trimming and J lost 2 bases, with 24 bases between them. The CDR3 has 16 residues. Germline V CDR1 and CDR2: MNHEY, SMNVEV (reference sequence). The CDR3 spells CATTNPRERSAYEQYF. The CDR3 DNA follows: TGTGCCACCACAAATCCACGGGAAAGATCAGCCTACGAGCAGTACTTC.

This clone was observed a handful of times. V gene TRBV11-3 combines with J gene TRBJ2-1; possible D gene TRBD2, 6 bases. The CDR3 is 14 amino acids. The V gene lost 1 base and the J gene lost 7 bases, with 11 bases spanning the gap. Germline V gene sequence: CDR1 SGHNT, CDR2 YENEEA. CDR3 region: CASSLGGLLNEQFF. The CDR3 coding sequence is TGTGCCAGCAGCTTAGGGGGACTTTTGAATGAGCAGTTCTTC.

This chain joins TRBV7-8 and TRBJ1-5, with D possibly TRBD1 on 6 matching bases. The V and J ends lost 7 bases and 7 bases respectively, with 20 bases between them. There are 15 residues in the CDR3. Germline CDR1 and CDR2: SGHVS and FQNEAQ. The CDR3 region has the DNA TGTGCCAGCATCCAAACGTTGGGGGCCGAGCAGCCCCAGCATTTT. This translates into CASIQTLGAEQPQHF.

V usage is TRBV9 and J usage is TRBJ2-1; a possible D gene is TRBD1 (6 bases). This CDR3 has 15 amino acids. Germline V gene lookup returns CDR1 SGDLS and CDR2 YYNGEE. Trimming shortened V by 1 base and J by 0 bases, and 8 bases separated the two germline ends. The CDR3: CASSVQGNSYNEQFF. The CDR3 nucleotides read TGTGCCAGCAGCGTACAGGGGAACTCCTACAATGAGCAGTTCTTC.

This rearrangement joins TRBV10-3 to TRBJ1-1; D uncertain. Germline V gene lookup returns CDR1 ENHRY and CDR2 SYGVKD. This CDR3 is 14 amino acids long. The V end was cut by 4 bases, the J end by 2 bases, with 11 bases between. In nucleotides, the CDR3 is TGTGCCATCAGTGTGGGCAAGCTAAACACTGAAGCTTTCTTT. Translation: CAISVGKLNTEAFF.

This rearrangement joins TRBV4-1 to TRBJ1-2; D may be TRBD1 (5 bases). Between the trimmed V and J ends, which lost 8 bases and 7 bases, there was a span of 17 bases. CDR3 length equals 13 residues. In germline, CDR1 is MGHRA, CDR2 YSYEKL. In DNA, the CDR3 is TGCGCCAGCGCCCTGCCGGGGGGTATTGGCTACACCTTC. Its translation is CASALPGGIGYTF.

The rearrangement joins TRBV7-9 to TRBJ1-4; the match to TRBD1 covers 8 bases. J gave up 5 bases and V 5 bases, and 13 bases lay outside the gene matches. Germline CDR1 is SEHNR and CDR2 is FQNEAQ (reference sequence). This CDR3 is 17 amino acids long. CDR3 nucleotides: TGTGCCAGCAGCCAGGGCCTCAGGGGGCGCGGGAATGAAAAACTGTTTTTT. Its translation: CASSQGLRGRGNEKLFF. Drawing the rest from reference TRBV7-9 and TRBJ1-4, the complete variable domain is DTGVSQNPRHKITKRGQNVTFRCDPISEHNRLYWYRQTLGQGPEFLTYFQNEAQLEKSRLLSDRFSAERPKGSFSTLEIQRTEQGDSAMYLCASSQGLRGRGNEKLFFGSGTQLSVL.

This chain uses TRBV9 with TRBJ2-2; D is undetermined. Germline values: CDR1 SGDLS, CDR2 YYNGEE. The CDR3 is made up of 18 amino acids. Trimming removed 4 bases at V and 1 base at J, with 20 bases between. In nucleotides, the CDR3 is TGTGCCAGCAGCTCCTCACTTGCTCCAATACGGAACACCGGGGAGCTGTTTTTT. Translating gives CASSSSLAPIRNTGELFF.

V is TRBV19 and J is TRBJ1-2; D is unresolved. The CDR3 covers 15 residues. V shed 1 base and J shed 5 bases, with 14 bases lying between them. The germline CDR1 and CDR2 sequences are LNHDA and SQIVND (reference sequence). The CDR3 nucleotides read TGTGCCAGTAGTATAGGCCCCTCGGGGTTTTATGGCTACACCTTC. This translates into CASSIGPSGFYGYTF.

Ten or more counts support this clone. The chain's CDR3 is CASSQGIQWRMNSSYEQYF. CDR3 sequence (DNA): TGCGCCAGCAGCCAAGGTATCCAGTGGAGAATGAATAGCTCCTACGAGCAGTACTTC. The chain couples TRBV4-3 to TRBJ2-7; no reliable D call. V lost 1 base and J lost 0, with 22 bases in between. CDR3 size: 19 residues. Germline loops: CDR1 LGHNA, CDR2 YSLEER.

The genes are TRBV5-1 and TRBJ2-1, with TRBD2 identical over 8 bases. Germline CDR1 and CDR2: SGHRS and YFSETQ. V lost 4 bases and J lost 8; bases outside the gene matches: 14. This CDR3 comprises 16 residues. This CDR3 is CASSPALTSGGHEQFF. CDR3 DNA: TGCGCCAGCAGCCCCGCCCTCACTAGCGGAGGCCATGAGCAGTTCTTC.

The rearrangement uses TRBV2 and TRBJ2-7, with TRBD1 identical over 12 bases. Germline CDR1 is SNHLY and CDR2 is FYNNEI. This CDR3 region has 16 residues. V lost 6 bases to trimming and J lost 4 bases; unmatched junction nucleotides: 10. The CDR3 DNA is TGTGCCAGCAGGGGCCGATCGGGACAGGGGGCATACGAGCAGTACTTC. Translation gives CASRGRSGQGAYEQYF.

The rearrangement joins TRBV29-1 to TRBJ2-5; TRBD2 matches 8 bases. The junction had 2 bases not matched to a gene; V was cut back by 5 bases and J by 3 bases. Per the germline V gene, CDR1 is SQVTM and CDR2 is ANQGSEA. The CDR3 has 12 residues. The CDR3 region has the DNA TGCAGCGTTAGCGGGGGCGAAGAGACCCAGTACTTC. Protein sequence: CSVSGGEETQYF.

The V call is TRBV27, the J call TRBJ1-1, with D possibly matching TRBD1 (6 bases). The CDR3 has 15 residues. V shed 0 bases and J shed 3 bases, with 11 bases lying between them. CDR1 and CDR2 (germline): MNHEY, SMNVEV (reference sequence). The chain's CDR3 is CASSLSQGTDTEAFF. The CDR3 nucleotides are TGTGCCAGCAGTTTATCGCAGGGGACGGACACTGAAGCTTTCTTT.

The rearrangement links TRBV27 to TRBJ2-5; TRBD2 aligns across 8 bases. The CDR3 is 15 residues long. The germline gives CDR1 MNHEY, CDR2 SMNVEV (reference sequence). The V segment lost 4 bases and the J segment 2 bases; nucleotides outside the gene matches: 6. Written as DNA, the CDR3 is TGTGCCAGCAGTTCGAGGACTAGCCGACAAGAGACCCAGTACTTC. This sequence encodes CASSSRTSRQETQYF.

On this clone itself: This same CDR3 is encoded by further DNA sequences in the sample. The rearrangement links TRBV4-3 to TRBJ2-1, with 10 bases aligning to TRBD1. Germline values: CDR1 LGHNA, CDR2 YSLEER. This CDR3 has 15 amino acids. V lost 0 bases to trimming and J lost 4 bases; unmatched junction nucleotides: 0. The CDR3 loop is CASSQEDRGYNEQFF. The CDR3 DNA sequence: TGCGCCAGCAGCCAAGAGGACAGGGGGTACAATGAGCAGTTCTTC.

The chain carries TRBV5-8 and TRBJ2-4; a weak D match, TRBD2 (5 bases). Germline V CDR1 and CDR2: SGHTS, YDEGEE. Trimming stripped 3 bases from V and 6 bases from J, with 19 bases between. The CDR3 loop spans 16 amino acids. The CDR3 sequence: CASSSGGLASGNIQYF. DNA of the CDR3: TGTGCCAGCAGCTCTGGAGGACTTGCTTCTGGAAACATTCAGTACTTC.

This clone was detected only a few times. The CDR3 bases are TGTGCCAGCACAACAGGGGTCGGCTATGGCTACACCTTC. As protein: CASTTGVGYGYTF. The gene calls are TRBV5-8 and TRBJ1-2; 7 bases map to TRBD1. The CDR3 extends over 13 amino acids. Germline-derived CDR1 and CDR2 are SGHTS and YDEGEE. The V gene end was trimmed by 6 bases and the J gene end by 4 bases; junction bases not matched to a gene: 6.

This chain links TRBV7-8 with TRBJ1-1; the match to TRBD1 covers 8 bases. CDR1 is SGHVS, CDR2 FQNEAQ, per germline. V was pared by 4 bases and J by 1 base, with 8 bases of the junction left unmatched. This CDR3 comprises 16 residues. The CDR3 loop is CASSSVQGAWNTEAFF. The CDR3 bases are TGTGCCAGCAGCTCGGTCCAGGGGGCTTGGAACACTGAAGCTTTCTTT.

The J gene is TRBJ1-6, the V gene TRBV5-6, with 7 bases aligning to TRBD1. Unmatched junction bases numbered 5, after V lost 5 bases and J lost 6 bases. The CDR3 length is 14 residues. Per the germline V gene, CDR1 is SGHDT and CDR2 is YYEEEE. CDR3 region: CASSDRESNSPLHF. CDR3 DNA sequence: TGTGCCAGCAGTGACAGGGAGAGTAATTCACCCCTCCACTTT.

V gene TRBV7-2 combines with J gene TRBJ2-7, with D possibly matching TRBD1 (5 bases). CDR3 length: 14 residues. V shed 3 bases and J shed 1 base, with 10 bases lying between them. Looked up from germline, CDR1 is SGHTA and CDR2 is FQGNSA. Written as DNA, the CDR3 is TGTGCCAGCAGCTTTAGCCAGGGATCCTACGAGCAGTACTTC. This translates into CASSFSQGSYEQYF.